One sample yielded the 4 T cell receptor beta chains listed below, sequenced in a study of Tregs in tolerant kidney transplant recipients. Some clones are missing from TCRdb's copy, which holds only in-frame ones; the method was immunoSEQ multiplex PCR. Of around 78,000 clones in the sample, approximately 90% are singletons; the top ten hold approximately 0.35%. Sequences were derived from Tregs from blood, sampled before the transplant. Receptors originate from a human donor who received a combined kidney and bone marrow transplant.

V usage is TRBV5-1 and J usage is TRBJ2-6; 7 bases map to TRBD1. The CDR3 contains 17 residues. Trimming took 3 bases from V and 0 from J; bases not matched to a gene: 6. Per the germline V gene, CDR1 is SGHRS and CDR2 is YFSETQ. The CDR3: CASSYWTGDSGANVLTF. The CDR3 DNA reads as TGCGCCAGCAGCTATTGGACAGGCGACTCTGGGGCCAACGTCCTGACTTTC.

A word on this clone: Other DNA sequences in the same sample also yield this CDR3. The V and J genes are TRBV6-6 and TRBJ1-2; tentatively, D is TRBD1 (6 bases). Per the germline V gene, CDR1 is MNHNY and CDR2 is SVGAGI (reference sequence). This CDR3 contains 15 residues. Trimming shortened V by 5 bases and J by 5 bases, and 18 bases separated the two germline ends. DNA for the CDR3: TGTGCCAGCAGTGAGGGGGGGCCACGGCTTTATGGCTACACCTTC. Translation: CASSEGGPRLYGYTF.

The chain employs TRBV30 and TRBJ1-5; D is ambiguous. The germline V and J ends were trimmed by 1 base and 9 bases, with 13 bases remaining between them. This CDR3 has 13 amino acids. Germline V gene sequence: CDR1 GTSNPN, CDR2 SVGIG (reference sequence). CDR3 nucleotides: TGTGCCTGGAGTGAGGTAGGAACCCTGCCCCAGCATTTT. It is translated as CAWSEVGTLPQHF.

The V call is TRBV11-2, the J call TRBJ1-4; 12 bases fit TRBD1. Germline V gene data show CDR1 as SGHAT and CDR2 as FQNNGV. The CDR3 runs to 17 residues. Trimming at V came to 2 bases and at J to 11 bases, leaving 12 bases not matched to a gene. The CDR3 DNA reads as TGTGCCAGCAGCTTACAGCAGGCGGGACAGGGGGCGGAGAAACTGTTTTTT. Its protein is CASSLQQAGQGAEKLFF.